This passage covers 25 T cell receptor beta chains from one sample sequenced in a study of regulatory T cells in long-lasting Graves disease. HTBI primers from iRepertoire and Arm-PCR of CDR3 regions yielded the TCR beta libraries. TCRdb re-analysed the multiplex PCR reads in MiXCR, keeping a single row per CDR3 protein. The repertoire includes over 450,000 distinct CDR3 sequences, about 12% of them detected once, and roughly 8.9% sits in the top ten. This sample's time point: newly diagnosed GD, antithyroid drugs for less than 3 months. PBMC-derived RNA was used for the TCR library. Separately, the same data were catalogued under a study of T cells in Graves' hyperthyroidism and ophthalmopathy.

This specimen consisted of peripheral blood mononuclear cells (PBMCs), obtained at new diagnosis, from a patient treated with antithyroid drugs. Source of these receptors: a woman in her 30s with Graves disease.

This clonotype has a count of ten or more. The chain joins TRBV11-2 to TRBJ2-4; D is unclear. V lost 0 bases, J lost 6 bases, and 6 bases lay in between. Germline V gene lookup returns CDR1 SGHAT and CDR2 FQNNGV. This CDR3 has 13 residues. CDR3 amino acids: CASSLDTINIQYF. DNA of the CDR3: TGTGCCAGCAGCTTAGACACCATAAACATTCAGTACTTC.

This clonotype was detected only a few times. The J gene is TRBJ2-1, the V gene TRBV3-1; 11 bases line up with TRBD2. The J segment lost 10 bases and the V segment lost 3 bases, leaving 5 bases of the junction unmatched. Looked up from germline, CDR1 is LGHDT and CDR2 is YNNKEL (reference sequence). This CDR3 is 14 amino acids long. The DNA for the CDR3 is TGTGCCAGCAGCCACCTAGCGGGAGGTGGCGAGCAGTTCTTC. This sequence encodes CASSHLAGGGEQFF.

The gene calls are TRBV4-1 and TRBJ2-1; unclear D gene. V shed 3 bases and J shed 0 bases, with 12 bases lying between them. The CDR3 is made up of 16 amino acids. In germline, CDR1 is MGHRA, CDR2 YSYEKL. CDR3 sequence: CASSHGQRSSYNEQFF. CDR3 sequence (DNA): TGCGCCAGCAGCCATGGTCAACGGAGCTCCTACAATGAGCAGTTCTTC.

This clonotype was picked up a small number of times. This chain links TRBV20-1 with TRBJ1-1, with 8 bases matching TRBD1. J was trimmed by 5 bases and V by 7 bases; bases with no gene match: 12. This CDR3 is 14 amino acids long. The germline V gene has CDR1 DFQATT and CDR2 SNEGSKA (reference sequence). The CDR3 DNA reads TGCAGTGTGGAGGGGACAGGAAAGGTTACTGAAGCTTTCTTT. Its protein is CSVEGTGKVTEAFF.

This clonotype was picked up many times. The chain uses TRBV20-1 and TRBJ2-4, with TRBD2 as a possible D gene (6 bases). Trimming removed 3 bases at V and 4 bases at J, with 16 bases between. The CDR3 extends over 15 amino acids. Germline V gives CDR1 DFQATT, CDR2 SNEGSKA (reference sequence). DNA of the CDR3: TGCAGTGCTAGGGAGAGTAGGGGAGGTAAAAACATTCAGTACTTC. The encoded protein is CSARESRGGKNIQYF.

This clonotype was seen only a few times. The V call is TRBV7-9, the J call TRBJ2-1, with TRBD1 identical over 8 bases. V trimming: 1 base; J trimming: 4 bases; junction bases outside the gene matches: 3. The CDR3 runs to 15 residues. CDR1 is SEHNR and CDR2 is FQNEAQ in the germline V gene (reference sequence). The CDR3 nucleotides read TGTGCCAGCAGCTTAGTCTGGGACAGGTACAATGAGCAGTTCTTC. Amino acids: CASSLVWDRYNEQFF.

This clonotype was counted many times. The J gene is TRBJ2-2, the V gene TRBV10-2; D gene unclear. V was trimmed by 3 bases and J by 6 bases, leaving 14 bases between them. Germline lookup yields CDR1 WSHSY and CDR2 SAAADI. CDR3 length equals 15 residues. Written as DNA, the CDR3 is TGCGCCAGCAGTGATGGCTGGACCACCCCCGGGGAGCTGTTTTTT. It codes for CASSDGWTTPGELFF.

This clonotype was counted between two and nine times. This chain joins TRBV19 and TRBJ2-2, with TRBD2 matching 11 bases. Germline assignment: CDR1 LNHDA and CDR2 SQIVND (reference sequence). V gave up 7 bases and J gave up 8 bases; unmatched junction bases: 9. The CDR3 length is 15 residues. CDR3 protein: CASTGTSGVWGELFF. CDR3 bases: TGTGCCAGTACCGGGACTAGCGGAGTTTGGGGGGAGCTGTTTTTT.

This clonotype was detected ten times or more. This chain links TRBV12-3 or TRBV12-4 with TRBJ1-2; 9 bases are a match to TRBD1. The length of the CDR3 is 15 residues. With 5 bases clipped from V and 8 bases from J, the junction kept 12 bases outside the gene matches. CDR3 nucleotides: TGTGCCAGCAGTATACCCGGGACAGGGATAAGAGGCTACACCTTC. This codes for CASSIPGTGIRGYTF.

A remark on this clonotype: A single base separates this from a much larger clone, so it may be a read error. V usage is TRBV15 and J usage is TRBJ1-4; unclear D gene. The CDR3 is 12 amino acids. In germline, CDR1 is LNHNV, CDR2 YYDKDF (reference sequence). The CDR3 reads CSTSRASEKLFF. CDR3 sequence (DNA): TGTTCCACCAGCAGAGCGAGTGAAAAACTGTTTTTT.

This clonotype was found many times. V gene TRBV4-3 combines with J gene TRBJ2-3; 8 bases match TRBD2. This CDR3 has 16 residues. After removal of 4 bases from V and 8 bases from J, the junction contained 14 bases not matched to a gene. Germline V gene sequence: CDR1 LGHNA, CDR2 YSLEER. CDR3 amino acids: CASSLEAGAGAVTQYF. The CDR3 coding sequence is TGCGCCAGCAGCCTTGAAGCGGGAGCTGGAGCAGTTACGCAGTATTTT.

This clonotype has at least ten counts. V is TRBV12-3 or TRBV12-4 and J is TRBJ1-1; tentatively, D is TRBD1 (6 bases). V lost 4 bases and J lost 3, with 9 bases in between. The CDR3 loop spans 13 amino acids. The CDR3 here is CASSSQGHTEAFF. CDR3 nucleotides: TGTGCCAGCAGTTCACAGGGCCACACTGAAGCTTTCTTT.

This clonotype was picked up a small number of times. The chain has TRBV28 and TRBJ2-1, with 12 bases that match TRBD2. The CDR3 is made up of 16 amino acids. The junction had 4 bases not matched to a gene; V was cut back by 3 bases and J by 4 bases. Germline CDR1 MDHEN, CDR2 SYDVKM. This CDR3 is CASSFWTSGEYNEQFF. The CDR3, as DNA: TGTGCCAGCAGTTTCTGGACTAGCGGGGAATACAATGAGCAGTTCTTC.

This clonotype was counted many times. The V gene is TRBV9, the J gene TRBJ1-1; weak D call: TRBD1 (5 bases). This CDR3 comprises 14 residues. Trimming stripped 0 bases from V and 0 bases from J, with 6 bases between. Germline values: CDR1 SGDLS, CDR2 YYNGEE. The CDR3 is CASSVAGLNTEAFF. The DNA for the CDR3 is TGTGCCAGCAGCGTAGCAGGGTTGAACACTGAAGCTTTCTTT.

V is TRBV5-1 and J is TRBJ1-2, with D uncertain. V was cut by 8 bases and J by 4 bases, with 18 bases left in between. The length of the CDR3 is 14 residues. In germline, CDR1 is SGHRS, CDR2 YFSETQ. CDR3 sequence reads: CARQLRRVGYGYTF. The CDR3 DNA reads as TGCGCCAGGCAACTCAGGAGGGTCGGCTATGGCTACACCTTC.

This clonotype was counted ten times or more. This sequence joins TRBV2 and TRBJ2-3; maybe TRBD2 (5 bases). Germline V gives CDR1 SNHLY, CDR2 FYNNEI. The V end lost 3 bases, the J end lost 3 bases, and 7 bases lay between the germline ends. The CDR3 runs 13 residues. DNA of the CDR3: TGTGCCAGCAGTGAGACGGGGACAGATACGCAGTATTTT. This sequence encodes CASSETGTDTQYF.

This clonotype occurred a few times. This chain connects TRBV10-2 to TRBJ2-1; no reliable D call. Germline lookup yields CDR1 WSHSY and CDR2 SAAADI. V shed 3 bases and J shed 6 bases, with 9 bases lying between them. There are 13 residues in the CDR3. The chain's CDR3 is CASSDRLGNEQFF. CDR3 sequence (DNA): TGCGCCAGCAGTGACCGGTTGGGCAATGAGCAGTTCTTC.

This clonotype was counted ten times or more. The chain has TRBV12-3 or TRBV12-4 and TRBJ2-7; D not resolved. CDR3 length: 13 amino acids. Trimming cost V 3 bases and J 5 bases, with 11 bases left between them. The CDR3 is CASSLKGTHEQYF. The CDR3 region has the DNA TGTGCCAGCAGTTTGAAGGGAACCCACGAGCAGTACTTC.

Many counts were recorded for this clonotype. J is TRBJ1-2 and V is TRBV12-3 or TRBV12-4; 12 nucleotides align to TRBD1. The CDR3 totals 15 residues. With V trimmed by 4 bases and J by 7 bases, 7 bases remained unmatched. The CDR3, as DNA: TGTGCCAGCAGTTCGCCGGGACAGGGGGCGACTGGCTACACCTTC. This codes for CASSSPGQGATGYTF.

This clonotype was seen a few times. The rearrangement uses TRBV4-2 and TRBJ2-5; tentatively, D is TRBD2 (6 bases). Germline V gene data show CDR1 as LGHNA and CDR2 as YNFKEQ. V lost 4 bases and J 2 bases, leaving 17 bases between the germline ends. This CDR3 is 16 amino acids long. CDR3 loop: CASSLTSVSGQETQYF. The DNA for the CDR3 is TGTGCCAGCAGCCTAACCTCCGTCAGCGGGCAAGAGACCCAGTACTTC.

The chain uses TRBV7-2 and TRBJ1-6; D is unresolved. In germline, CDR1 is SGHTA, CDR2 FQGNSA. CDR3 length: 16 amino acids. Trimming left V 4 bases short and J 2 bases short, with 12 bases between. In nucleotides, the CDR3 is TGTGCCAGCAGCTCCCGGAGGGTAACCTATAATTCACCCCTCCACTTT. Translating it yields CASSSRRVTYNSPLHF.

In its sample, this clonotype was seen a few times. The gene calls are TRBV10-3 and TRBJ2-3; D uncertain. The V gene lost 6 bases and the J gene lost 0 bases, with 10 bases spanning the gap. The CDR3 totals 14 residues. Germline CDR1 and CDR2: ENHRY and SYGVKD. The CDR3 DNA sequence: TGTGCCATCAGCGACTGGTCTAGCACAGATACGCAGTATTTT. Protein: CAISDWSSTDTQYF.

Worth noting for this clonotype: This may come from a read error, since a much larger clone is one base off. V usage is TRBV7-9 and J usage is TRBJ2-3; 9 nucleotides match TRBD2. The CDR3 has 15 residues. CDR1 and CDR2 (germline): SEHNR, FQNEAQ (reference sequence). J was trimmed by 3 bases and V by 1 base; bases with no gene match: 2. The CDR3 nucleotides read TGTGCCAGCAGCTTAGAAAGCGGGAGGACAGATACGCAGTATTTT. Translation gives CASSLESGRTDTQYF.

This clonotype was counted at least ten times. The chain has TRBV24-1 and TRBJ2-2, with 7 bases lining up with TRBD1. The CDR3 has 14 residues. The V segment lost 6 bases and the J segment 5 bases; nucleotides outside the gene matches: 5. Per germline, CDR1 KGHDR and CDR2 SFDVKD. CDR3 in amino acids: CATSRQGRTGELFF. The CDR3 coding sequence is TGTGCCACCAGTCGACAGGGTAGAACCGGGGAGCTGTTTTTT.

This clonotype was recorded at least ten times. V usage is TRBV2 and J usage is TRBJ2-7; D uncertain. Germline loops: CDR1 SNHLY, CDR2 FYNNEI. Trimming left V 2 bases short and J 10 bases short, with 9 bases between. CDR3 size: 11 residues. The CDR3 region is CASSESFSQYF. The CDR3 nucleotides read TGTGCCAGCAGTGAAAGTTTCTCCCAGTACTTC. The whole variable domain, filled in from reference TRBV2 and TRBJ2-7, reads EPEVTQTPSHQVTQMGQEVILRCVPISNHLYFYWYRQILGQKVEFLVSFYNNEISEKSEIFDDQFSVERPDGSNFTLKIRSTKLEDSAMYFCASSESFSQYFGPGTRLTVT.